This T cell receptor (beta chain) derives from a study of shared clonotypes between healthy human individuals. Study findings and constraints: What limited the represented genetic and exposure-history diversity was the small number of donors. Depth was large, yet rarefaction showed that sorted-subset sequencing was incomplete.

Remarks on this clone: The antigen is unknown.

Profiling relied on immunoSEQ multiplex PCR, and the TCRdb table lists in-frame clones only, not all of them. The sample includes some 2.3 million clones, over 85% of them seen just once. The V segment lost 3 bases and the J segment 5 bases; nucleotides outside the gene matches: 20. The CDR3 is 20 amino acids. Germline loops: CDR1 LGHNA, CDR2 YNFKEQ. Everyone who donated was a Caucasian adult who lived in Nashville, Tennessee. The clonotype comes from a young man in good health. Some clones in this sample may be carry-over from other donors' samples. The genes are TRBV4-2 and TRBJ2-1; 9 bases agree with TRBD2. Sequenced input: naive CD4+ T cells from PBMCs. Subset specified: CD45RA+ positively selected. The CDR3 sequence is CASSQRTRASGTALNNEQFF. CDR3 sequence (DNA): TGTGCCAGCAGCCAGAGAACCAGGGCTAGCGGGACGGCTCTGAACAATGAGCAGTTCTTC.